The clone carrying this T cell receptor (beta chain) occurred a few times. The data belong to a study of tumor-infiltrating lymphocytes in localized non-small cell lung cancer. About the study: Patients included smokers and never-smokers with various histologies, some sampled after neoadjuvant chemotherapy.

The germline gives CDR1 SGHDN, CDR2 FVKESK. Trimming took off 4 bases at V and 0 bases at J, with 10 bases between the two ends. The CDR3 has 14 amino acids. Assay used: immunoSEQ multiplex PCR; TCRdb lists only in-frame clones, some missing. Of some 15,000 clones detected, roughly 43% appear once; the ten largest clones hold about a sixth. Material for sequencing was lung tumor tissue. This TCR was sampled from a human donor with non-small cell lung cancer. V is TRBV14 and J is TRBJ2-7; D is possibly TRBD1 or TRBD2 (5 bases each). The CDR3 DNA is TGTGCCAGCAGCCCGGGACGGCTCTCCTACGAGCAGTACTTC. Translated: CASSPGRLSYEQYF.